This T cell receptor (beta chain) was sequenced for a study of T cell repertoires in cytomegalovirus infection. Germline V CDR1 and CDR2: ENHRY, SYGVKD. The V end was cut by 3 bases, the J end by 3 bases, with 11 bases between. This CDR3 has 14 residues. There are many counts of this clonotype. TCRdb independently ran MiXCR on the reads; one entry per CDR3 protein. This sample yields nearly 550,000 distinct CDR3 sequences, of which 15% to 20% are seen a single time; roughly 25% belongs to the top ten. Material: CD8+ T cells from PBMCs. The clonotype originates from a human donor in good health (CMV status not recorded). Some clones in this sample may be carry-over from other donors' samples. V is TRBV10-3 and J is TRBJ1-2, with D possibly TRBD1 on 6 matching bases. As DNA, the CDR3 is TGTGCCATCAGTGATTGGACAGATCACTATGGCTACACCTTC. It yields the protein CAISDWTDHYGYTF.